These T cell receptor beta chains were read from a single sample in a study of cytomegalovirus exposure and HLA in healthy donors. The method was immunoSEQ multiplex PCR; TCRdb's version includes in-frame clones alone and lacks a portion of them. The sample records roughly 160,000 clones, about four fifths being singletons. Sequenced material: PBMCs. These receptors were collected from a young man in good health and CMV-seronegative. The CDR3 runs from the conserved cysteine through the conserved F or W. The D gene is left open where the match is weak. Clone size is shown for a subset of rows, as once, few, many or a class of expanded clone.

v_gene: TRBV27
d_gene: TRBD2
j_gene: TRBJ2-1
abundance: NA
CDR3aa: CASSLPPRGGFYNEQFF
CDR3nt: TGTGCCAGCAGTTTACCTCCGCGGGGGGGCTTTTACAATGAGCAGTTCTTC

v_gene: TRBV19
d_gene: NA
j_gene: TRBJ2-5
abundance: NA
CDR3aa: CASSISSGGETQYF
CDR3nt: TGTGCCAGTAGTATCAGTAGCGGAGGGGAGACCCAGTACTTC

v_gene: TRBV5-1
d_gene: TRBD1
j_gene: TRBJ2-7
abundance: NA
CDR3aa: CASSLGTGVSYEQYF
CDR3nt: TGCGCCAGCAGCTTGGGAACAGGGGTATCCTACGAGCAGTACTTC

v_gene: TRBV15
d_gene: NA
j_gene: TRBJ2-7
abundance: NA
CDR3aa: CATSRDGEGVSYEQYF
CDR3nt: TGTGCCACCAGCAGGGATGGAGAGGGGGTATCCTACGAGCAGTACTTC

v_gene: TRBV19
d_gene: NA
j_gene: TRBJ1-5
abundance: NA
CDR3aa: CASSKGGHSNQPQHF
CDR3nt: TGTGCCAGTAGTAAGGGGGGGCATTCCAATCAGCCCCAGCATTTT

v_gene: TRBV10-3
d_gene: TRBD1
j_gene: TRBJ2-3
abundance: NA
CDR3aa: CAITPTGKDTQYF
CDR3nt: TGTGCCATCACCCCGACAGGGAAAGATACGCAGTATTTT

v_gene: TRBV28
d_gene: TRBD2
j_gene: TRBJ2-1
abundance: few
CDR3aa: CASSLTGGGAYNEQFF
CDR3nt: TGTGCCAGCAGTCTTACGGGCGGGGGGGCCTACAATGAGCAGTTCTTC

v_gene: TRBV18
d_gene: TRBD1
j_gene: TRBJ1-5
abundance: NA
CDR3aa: CASSGTGHNQPQHF
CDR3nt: TGTGCCAGCTCCGGGACAGGACATAATCAGCCCCAGCATTTT

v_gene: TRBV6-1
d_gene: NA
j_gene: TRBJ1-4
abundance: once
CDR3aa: CASSVQGWFGEKLFF
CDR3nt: TGTGCCAGCAGTGTTCAGGGATGGTTTGGTGAAAAACTGTTTTTT

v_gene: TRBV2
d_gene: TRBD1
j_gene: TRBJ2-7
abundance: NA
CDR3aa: CASSEIGTGVRYEQYF
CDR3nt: TGTGCCAGCAGTGAAATCGGGACAGGGGTCCGGTACGAGCAGTACTTC

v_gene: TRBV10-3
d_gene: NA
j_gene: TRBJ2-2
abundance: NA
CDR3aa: CAISDSPSSTGELFF
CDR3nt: TGTGCCATCAGTGATTCCCCTTCTAGCACCGGGGAGCTGTTTTTT

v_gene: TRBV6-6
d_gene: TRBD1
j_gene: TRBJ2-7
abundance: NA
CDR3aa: CASSYSKGGPTYEQYF
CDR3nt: TGTGCCAGCAGTTACTCGAAAGGGGGCCCCACCTACGAGCAGTACTTC

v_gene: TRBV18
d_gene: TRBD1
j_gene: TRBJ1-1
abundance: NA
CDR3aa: CASSPVEGAKGAFF
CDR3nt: TGTGCCAGCTCACCAGTTGAGGGGGCTAAGGGGGCTTTCTTT

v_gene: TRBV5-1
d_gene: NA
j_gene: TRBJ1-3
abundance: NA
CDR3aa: CASSRGSGNTIYF
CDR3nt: TGCGCCAGTAGCAGGGGTTCTGGAAACACCATATATTTT

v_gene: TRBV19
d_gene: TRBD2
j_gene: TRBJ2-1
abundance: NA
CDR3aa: CASTRERGTSVNEQFF
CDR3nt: TGTGCCAGTACCAGAGAAAGAGGGACTAGTGTCAATGAGCAGTTCTTC

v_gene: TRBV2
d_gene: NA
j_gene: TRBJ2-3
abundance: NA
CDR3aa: CASGAGRRDTQYF
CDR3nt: TGTGCCAGCGGCGCAGGGCGTCGGGATACGCAGTATTTT

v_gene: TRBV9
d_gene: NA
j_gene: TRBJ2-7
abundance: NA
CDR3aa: CASSVVAEDSIIYEQYF
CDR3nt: TGTGCCAGCAGCGTAGTTGCGGAGGACAGCATAATCTACGAGCAGTACTTC

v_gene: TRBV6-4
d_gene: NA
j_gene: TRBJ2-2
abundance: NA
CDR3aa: CASSDSGDTGELFF
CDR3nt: TGTGCCAGCAGTGACTCAGGGGACACCGGGGAGCTGTTTTTT

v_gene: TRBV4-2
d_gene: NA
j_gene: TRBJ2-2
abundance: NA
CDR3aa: CASSQDWGAGELFF
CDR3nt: TGTGCCAGCAGCCAAGATTGGGGCGCCGGGGAGCTGTTTTTT

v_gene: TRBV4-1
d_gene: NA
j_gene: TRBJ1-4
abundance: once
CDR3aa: CASSQGLGRKLFF
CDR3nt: TGCGCCAGCAGCCAGGGGCTGGGGCGAAAACTGTTTTTT

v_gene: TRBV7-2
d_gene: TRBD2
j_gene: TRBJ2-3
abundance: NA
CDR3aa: CASSSSPTSGGATDTQYF
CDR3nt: TGTGCCAGCAGCTCCTCCCCGACTAGCGGGGGGGCCACGGATACGCAGTATTTT

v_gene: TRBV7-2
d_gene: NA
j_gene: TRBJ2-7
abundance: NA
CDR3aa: CASSLGRQVLSYEQYF
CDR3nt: TGTGCCAGCAGCTTAGGCAGACAGGTACTCTCCTACGAGCAGTACTTC

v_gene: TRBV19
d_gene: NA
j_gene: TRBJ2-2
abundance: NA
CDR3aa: CASSVSAGKGGELFF
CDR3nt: TGTGCCAGTAGTGTATCGGCGGGGAAGGGCGGGGAGCTGTTTTTT

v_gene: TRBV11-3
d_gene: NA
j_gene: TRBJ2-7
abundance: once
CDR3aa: CASSLVSAYEQYF
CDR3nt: TGTGCCAGCAGCTTAGTTAGCGCCTACGAGCAGTACTTC

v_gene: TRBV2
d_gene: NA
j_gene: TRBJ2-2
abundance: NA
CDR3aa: CASRETRDTGELFF
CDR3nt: TGTGCCAGCAGGGAGACTAGGGACACCGGGGAGCTGTTTTTT

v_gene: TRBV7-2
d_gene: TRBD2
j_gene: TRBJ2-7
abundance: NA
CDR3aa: CASSQSGGYYEQYF
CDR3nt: TGTGCCAGCAGCCAGAGCGGGGGCTACTACGAGCAGTACTTC

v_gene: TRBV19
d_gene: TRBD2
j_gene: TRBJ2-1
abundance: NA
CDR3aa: CASSILGLAVAGKEQFF
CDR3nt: TGTGCCAGTAGTATACTGGGACTAGCGGTGGCGGGGAAAGAGCAGTTCTTC

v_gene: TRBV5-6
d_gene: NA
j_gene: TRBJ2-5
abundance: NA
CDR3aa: CASSLSRGTQYF
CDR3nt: TGTGCCAGCAGCTTGAGTCGGGGGACCCAGTACTTC

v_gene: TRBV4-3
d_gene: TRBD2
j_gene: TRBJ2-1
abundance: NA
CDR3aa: CASSQDAGGGSDEQFF
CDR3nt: TGCGCCAGCAGCCAAGATGCGGGAGGGGGCTCCGATGAGCAGTTCTTC

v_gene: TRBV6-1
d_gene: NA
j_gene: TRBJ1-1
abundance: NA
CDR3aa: CASSEVGTIEAFF
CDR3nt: TGTGCCAGCAGTGAAGTTGGGACAATTGAAGCTTTCTTT

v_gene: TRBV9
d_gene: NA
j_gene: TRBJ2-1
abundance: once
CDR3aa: CASSVSLGGRANEQFF
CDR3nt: TGTGCCAGCAGCGTAAGTTTAGGAGGAAGGGCCAATGAGCAGTTCTTC

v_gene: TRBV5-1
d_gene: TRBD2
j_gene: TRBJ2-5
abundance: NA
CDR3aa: CASSEGTGRGETQYF
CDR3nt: TGCGCCAGCAGCGAGGGGACTGGGCGGGGGGAGACCCAGTACTTC

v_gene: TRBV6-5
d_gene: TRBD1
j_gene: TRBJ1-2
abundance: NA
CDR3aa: CASSRVTGERNGYTF
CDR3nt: TGTGCCAGCAGTAGAGTTACAGGGGAAAGGAATGGCTACACCTTC

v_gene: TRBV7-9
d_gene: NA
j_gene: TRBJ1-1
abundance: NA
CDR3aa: CASSRTDEAFF
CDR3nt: TGTGCCAGCAGCAGGACAGACGAAGCTTTCTTT

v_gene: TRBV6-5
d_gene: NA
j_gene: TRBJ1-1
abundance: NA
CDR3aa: CASSYSRGNTEAFF
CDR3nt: TGTGCCAGCAGTTACTCCAGAGGAAACACTGAAGCTTTCTTT

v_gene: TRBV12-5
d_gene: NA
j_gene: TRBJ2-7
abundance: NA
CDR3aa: CASGLGRNEQYF
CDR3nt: TGTGCTAGTGGTTTGGGGAGGAACGAGCAGTACTTC

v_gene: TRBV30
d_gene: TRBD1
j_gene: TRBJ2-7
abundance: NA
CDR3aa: CAWSRRGRIYEQYF
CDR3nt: TGTGCCTGGAGTCGCAGGGGGCGGATTTACGAGCAGTACTTC

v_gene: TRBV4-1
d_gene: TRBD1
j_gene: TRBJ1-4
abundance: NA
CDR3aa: CASSRRDSATNEKLFF
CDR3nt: TGCGCCAGCAGCCGCCGGGACAGCGCAACTAATGAAAAACTGTTTTTT

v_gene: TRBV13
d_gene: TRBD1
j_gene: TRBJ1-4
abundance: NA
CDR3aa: CASSPGQGARANEKLFF
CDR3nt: TGTGCCAGCAGCCCGGGACAGGGGGCGCGGGCTAATGAAAAACTGTTTTTT

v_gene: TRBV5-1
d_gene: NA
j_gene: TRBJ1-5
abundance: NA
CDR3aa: CASSRGFQSPGGNQPQHF
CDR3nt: TGCGCCAGCAGCCGGGGGTTCCAATCTCCTGGGGGCAATCAGCCCCAGCATTTT

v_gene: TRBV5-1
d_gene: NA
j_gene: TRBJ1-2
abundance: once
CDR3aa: CASSYGGDGYTF
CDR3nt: TGCGCCAGCAGCTATGGGGGGGATGGCTACACCTTC

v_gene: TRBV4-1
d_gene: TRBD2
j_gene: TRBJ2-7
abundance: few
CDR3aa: CASSSGSYEQYF
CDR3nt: TGCGCCAGCAGTAGCGGGAGTTACGAGCAGTACTTC

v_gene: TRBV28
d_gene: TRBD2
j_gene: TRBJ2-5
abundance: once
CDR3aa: CASRISGGQGWETQYF
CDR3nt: TGTGCCAGCAGGATTAGCGGGGGCCAAGGGTGGGAGACCCAGTACTTC

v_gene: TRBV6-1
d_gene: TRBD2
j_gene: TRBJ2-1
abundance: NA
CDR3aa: CASSEGSGGANEQFF
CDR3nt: TGTGCCAGCAGTGAAGGGAGCGGGGGGGCCAATGAGCAGTTCTTC

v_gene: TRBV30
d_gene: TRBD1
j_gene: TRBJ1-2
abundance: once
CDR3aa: CAWVEGQGNYGYTF
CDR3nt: TGTGCCTGGGTCGAGGGACAGGGGAACTATGGCTACACCTTC

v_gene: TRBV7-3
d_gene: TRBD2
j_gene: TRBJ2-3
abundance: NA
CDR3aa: CASSPGLAGVPGTQYF
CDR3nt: TGTGCCAGCAGCCCAGGACTAGCGGGAGTCCCCGGTACGCAGTATTTT

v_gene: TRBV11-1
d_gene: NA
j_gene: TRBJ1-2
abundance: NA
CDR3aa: CASSTQGASGYTF
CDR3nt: TGTGCCAGCAGCACACAGGGTGCCAGTGGCTACACCTTC

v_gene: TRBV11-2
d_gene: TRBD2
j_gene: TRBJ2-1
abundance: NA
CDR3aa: CASSATSGGANEQFF
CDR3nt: TGTGCCAGCAGCGCAACTAGCGGGGGGGCCAATGAGCAGTTCTTC

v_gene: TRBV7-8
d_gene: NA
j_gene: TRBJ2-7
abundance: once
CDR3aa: CASSLTGTGSYEQYF
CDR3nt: TGTGCCAGCAGCTTAACAGGGACGGGGAGCTACGAGCAGTACTTC

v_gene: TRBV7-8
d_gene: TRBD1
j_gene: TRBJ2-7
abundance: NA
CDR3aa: CASSPLDRGEQYF
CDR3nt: TGTGCCAGCAGCCCCTTAGACAGGGGCGAGCAGTACTTC

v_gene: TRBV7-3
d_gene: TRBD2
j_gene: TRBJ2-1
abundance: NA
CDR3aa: CASSLNGRESEQFF
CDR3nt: TGTGCCAGCAGCTTAAACGGGAGGGAGAGTGAGCAGTTCTTC

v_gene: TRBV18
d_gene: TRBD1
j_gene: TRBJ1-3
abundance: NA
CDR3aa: CASSNQQGGTGNTIYF
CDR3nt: TGTGCCAGCTCAAACCAACAGGGGGGGACTGGAAACACCATATATTTT

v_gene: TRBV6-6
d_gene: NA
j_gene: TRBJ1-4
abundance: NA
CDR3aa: CASSSWGGDEKLFF
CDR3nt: TGTGCCAGCAGTTCCTGGGGGGGGGATGAAAAACTGTTTTTT